The next 16 T cell receptor beta chains were all read from a single sample in a study of blood T cell repertoires in COVID-19. Measured with immunoSEQ multiplex PCR; TCRdb has only the in-frame clones, and not every one. This sample has about 140,000 clones, with around four fifths found just once. Sequencing was carried out using peripheral blood. The receptors derive from a human donor in a cohort sampled during active COVID-19.

The table lists this clone with a count of one. The J gene is TRBJ1-2, the V gene TRBV6-5; D is unclear. Germline CDR1 and CDR2: MNHEY and SVGAGI. Trimming stripped 6 bases from V and 5 bases from J, with 16 bases between. The CDR3 sequence is 14 residues long. The chain's CDR3 is CASSPERQSYGYTF. The CDR3 DNA reads as TGTGCCAGCAGCCCCGAGCGGCAGAGTTATGGCTACACCTTC.

The genes are TRBV6-2 or TRBV6-3 and TRBJ2-5, with D possibly TRBD1 on 6 matching bases. The ends were cut back, 6 bases at V and 1 base at J, with 30 bases in the middle. In germline, CDR1 is MNHEY, CDR2 SVGEGT. The CDR3 spans 20 residues. The CDR3 protein is CASSNGLEGDLRGIQETQYF. CDR3 DNA: TGTGCCAGCAGCAACGGACTGGAAGGCGACTTAAGGGGGATCCAAGAGACCCAGTACTTC.

CDR3 DNA sequence: TGTGCCACCAGCAGAGACCTAGCGGGAGTTGGTGAGCAGTTCTTC. Protein product: CATSRDLAGVGEQFF. The chain employs TRBV15 and TRBJ2-1, with TRBD2 matching over 10 bases. This CDR3 spans 15 amino acids. Trimming at V came to 0 bases and at J to 9 bases, leaving 5 bases not matched to a gene. Germline CDR1 LNHNV, CDR2 YYDKDF (reference sequence).

CDR3 in DNA: TGCGCCAGCACATCTTCCCGGGACAGGGAGTGGGACGAGCAGTACTTC. Its translation: CASTSSRDREWDEQYF. This sequence joins TRBV10-1 and TRBJ2-7; TRBD1 matches 9 bases. This CDR3 region has 16 residues. CDR1 is WNHNN and CDR2 is SYGVQD in the germline V gene (reference sequence). V shed 7 bases and J 5 bases; nucleotides not matched to a gene: 15.

The V call is TRBV15, the J call TRBJ1-2; no reliable D call. V lost 2 bases and J lost 2, with 6 bases in between. The V gene's germline CDR1 is LNHNV and CDR2 YYDKDF (reference sequence). The CDR3 runs to 13 residues. The CDR3 DNA sequence: TGTGCCACCAGCAGAACGGGGAACTATGGCTACACCTTC. Protein sequence: CATSRTGNYGYTF.

The chain combines TRBV29-1 with TRBJ2-3, with TRBD2 matching over 8 bases. Germline CDR1 is SQVTM and CDR2 is ANQGSEA. V gave up 8 bases and J gave up 0 bases; unmatched junction bases: 16. The CDR3 is 17 residues long. CDR3 coding DNA: TGCAGCAACCGAGGGACATCCGCTAGCGGGAGCACAGATACGCAGTATTTT. Protein product: CSNRGTSASGSTDTQYF.

The J gene is TRBJ1-4, the V gene TRBV5-8, with a possible D match to TRBD1 (5 bases). V shed 4 bases and J shed 4 bases, with 17 bases lying between them. CDR3 length equals 16 residues. Germline assignment: CDR1 SGHTS and CDR2 YDEGEE. The chain's CDR3 is CASSLAQGSLNEKLFF. DNA for the CDR3: TGTGCCAGCAGCCTCGCCCAGGGCAGCCTTAATGAAAAACTGTTTTTT.

The CDR3 is CASSQAVGREEDEQYF. DNA for the CDR3: TGCGCCAGCAGCCAAGCGGTGGGTCGGGAGGAGGACGAGCAGTACTTC. The chain is built from TRBV4-1 and TRBJ2-7; TRBD2 aligns across 7 bases. The CDR3 sequence is 16 residues long. The J segment lost 5 bases and the V segment lost 1 base, leaving 11 bases of the junction unmatched. Looked up from germline, CDR1 is MGHRA and CDR2 is YSYEKL.

The chain links TRBV7-9 to TRBJ2-5; 9 bases map to TRBD2. This CDR3 region has 15 residues. The germline V gene has CDR1 SEHNR and CDR2 FQNEAQ (reference sequence). V shed 7 bases and J 3 bases; nucleotides not matched to a gene: 9. In DNA form, the CDR3 reads TGTGCCAGCATCAAAAGGGGCGGGAGGGAAGAGACCCAGTACTTC. It translates to CASIKRGGREETQYF.

This clone came up a few times. V usage is TRBV7-3 and J usage is TRBJ2-3, with TRBD2 as a possible D gene (5 bases). V gave up 5 bases and J gave up 2 bases, with 20 bases separating them. This CDR3 has 17 residues. Germline V gene sequence: CDR1 SGHTA, CDR2 FQGTGA. The CDR3 loop reads CASSPAGRAELTDTQYF. In nucleotides, the CDR3 is TGTGCCAGCAGCCCTGCCGGACGAGCGGAGCTCACAGATACGCAGTATTTT.

The chain employs TRBV2 and TRBJ1-1, with D maybe TRBD1 (6 bases). CDR1 is SNHLY, CDR2 FYNNEI, per germline. Trimming stripped 6 bases from V and 11 bases from J, with 16 bases between. The CDR3 extends over 12 amino acids. The CDR3 sequence: CASSLGGLAAFF. The CDR3 DNA is TGTGCCAGCAGCCTCGGGGGGCTCGCCGCTTTCTTT.

The V call is TRBV18, the J call TRBJ1-4; maybe TRBD1 (6 bases). This CDR3 is built from 13 residues. V was shortened by 4 bases and J by 8 bases, with 11 bases between the two germline ends. CDR1 is KGHSH, CDR2 LQKENI, per germline. The CDR3 DNA follows: TGTGCCAGCTCACAACAGGGTTACGAAAAACTGTTTTTT. This translates into CASSQQGYEKLFF.

The rearrangement uses TRBV3-1 (or the pseudogene TRBV3-2) and TRBJ2-5; 14 nucleotides align to TRBD2. The CDR3 has 16 residues. Germline lookup yields CDR1 LGHDT and CDR2 YNNKEL (reference sequence). V lost 1 base and J lost 4; bases outside the gene matches: 2. CDR3 nucleotides: TGTGCCAGCAGCCAAGTCGGGACTAGCGGGAGAGAGACCCAGTACTTC. Translated: CASSQVGTSGRETQYF.

The J gene is TRBJ1-3, the V gene TRBV4-1; TRBD1 matches 7 bases. The CDR3 runs 17 residues. Germline CDR1 and CDR2: MGHRA and YSYEKL. J was trimmed by 0 bases and V by 2 bases; bases with no gene match: 7. CDR3 DNA sequence: TGCGCCAGCAGCCAATGGACAGGTATCCTCTCTGGAAACACCATATATTTT. Translated: CASSQWTGILSGNTIYF.

This chain joins TRBV6-5 and TRBJ2-7; the match to TRBD2 covers 7 bases. V was pared by 5 bases and J by 3 bases, with 7 bases of the junction left unmatched. The CDR3 has 14 residues. Per the germline V gene, CDR1 is MNHEY and CDR2 is SVGAGI. CDR3 region: CASSITSDNYEQYF. For the CDR3, the DNA is TGTGCCAGCAGTATTACTAGCGATAACTACGAGCAGTACTTC.

This chain links TRBV28 with TRBJ1-1, with D hard to call. Germline V gene sequence: CDR1 MDHEN, CDR2 SYDVKM. The V end was cut by 8 bases, the J end by 9 bases, with 22 bases between. CDR3 length equals 14 residues. DNA of the CDR3: TGTGCCAGCCCCCCATCGAAGACATCCCCTAAAGCTTTCTTT. This sequence encodes CASPPSKTSPKAFF.